A single sample gave rise to the 24 T cell receptor beta chains below, sequenced in a study of CXCR3-negative and CXCR3-positive naive CD8 T cells (dated by TCRdb to between 2017 and 2020). Broader findings and caveats from the paper: Compared with CXCR3-negative naive cells, CXCR3-positive naive cells had TRB CDR3s with higher hydrophobicity (lower Kidera factor 4), lower energy, and higher strength and volume indices.

The antigens for these receptors are not known. The instrument given in TCRdb is NextSeq 550. The Human TCR Profiling Kit (MiLaboratory) was used to prepare UMI-labeled 5' RACE TRB cDNA libraries. One entry per CDR3 protein sequence results from the TCRdb reprocessing of the reads, with DNA left out. The record for this sample contains some 120,000 distinct CDR3 sequences. The top ten clones comprise under 0.75% of the sample. Sequencing input: naive CXCR3+ CD8+ T cells from blood. This specimen's cell subset or site label, per the study, means: CD45RO-CCR7+CD27+CD95- naive CD8+ T cells expressing CXCR3 (TNR3+). The origin of the receptors is a human donor in good health. Some clones in this sample may be carry-over from other donors' samples.

V is TRBV7-9 and J is TRBJ1-1. Germline V gene sequence: CDR1 SEHNR, CDR2 FQNEAQ (reference sequence). This CDR3 comprises 14 residues. The CDR3 reads CASSFGPRNAEAFF. The full variable domain, rest sourced from reference TRBV7-9 and TRBJ1-1, is DTGVSQNPRHKITKRGQNVTFRCDPISEHNRLYWYRQTLGQGPEFLTYFQNEAQLEKSRLLSDRFSAERPKGSFSTLEIQRTEQGDSAMYLCASSFGPRNAEAFFGQGTRLTVV.

The V call is TRBV6-6, the J call TRBJ2-2. The CDR3 spans 15 residues. The germline CDR1 and CDR2 sequences are MNHNY and SVGAGI (reference sequence). The chain's CDR3 is CASSYSGVHTGELFF.

J is TRBJ2-1 and V is TRBV28; the D gene TCRdb calls, TRBD2, cannot be checked with no DNA. CDR1 is MDHEN, CDR2 SYDVKM, per germline. The CDR3 is 12 residues long. The CDR3 sequence is CASSPPVNEQFF.

This chain connects TRBV7-2 to TRBJ1-5. Looked up from germline, CDR1 is SGHTA and CDR2 is FQGNSA. The CDR3 totals 13 residues. The CDR3 spells CASSPTEGQPQHF.

The chain couples TRBV7-9 to TRBJ1-1; the D call from TCRdb, TRBD1, cannot be confirmed without DNA. Germline CDR1 SEHNR, CDR2 FQNEAQ (reference sequence). The CDR3 spans 16 residues. CDR3: CASSLGGSGGYTEAFF.

The chain joins TRBV20-1 to TRBJ2-7. The CDR3 is 14 amino acids. Germline values: CDR1 DFQATT, CDR2 SNEGSKA (reference sequence). The CDR3 sequence is CSARDSNRAYEQYF.

The CDR3: CASSLKSVTDTQYF. The rearrangement uses TRBV5-6 and TRBJ2-3. Germline V gene sequence: CDR1 SGHDT, CDR2 YYEEEE. There are 14 residues in the CDR3.

V gene TRBV20-1 combines with J gene TRBJ1-3. CDR1 and CDR2 (germline): DFQATT, SNEGSKA (reference sequence). The CDR3 is 13 residues long. CDR3: CSARTENGNTIYF.

The chain uses TRBV3-1 and TRBJ1-1; with no DNA, the TCRdb D assignment of TRBD1 cannot be verified. In germline, CDR1 is LGHDT, CDR2 YNNKEL (reference sequence). The CDR3 runs 16 residues. The CDR3 sequence is CASSQDPAQGSNEAFF.

The chain recombines TRBV7-6 with TRBJ1-1; TCRdb returns TRBD1, unconfirmable since there is no DNA. The germline V gene encodes CDR1 SGHVS and CDR2 FNYEAQ. The CDR3 covers 14 residues. CDR3 amino acids: CASSPGPGETEAFF.

V is TRBV29-1 and J is TRBJ2-3; TCRdb's D call, TRBD1, is unchecked because there is no DNA. Germline lookup yields CDR1 SQVTM and CDR2 ANQGSEA. The CDR3 has 14 amino acids. CDR3 residues: CSVERTASTDTQYF.

The chain uses TRBV3-1 and TRBJ2-2; TCRdb proposes TRBD1, but this gene call is untestable without DNA. The CDR3 contains 16 residues. CDR1 is LGHDT and CDR2 is YNNKEL in the germline V gene (reference sequence). CDR3 sequence: CASSQDYRGGTGELFF.

The V call is TRBV25-1, the J call TRBJ2-1. This CDR3 has 11 residues. Germline-derived CDR1 and CDR2 are MGHDK and SYGVNS. CDR3 protein: CASSSDPEQFF.

The chain links TRBV6-1 to TRBJ1-1. The germline gives CDR1 MNHNS, CDR2 SASEGT. This CDR3 has 14 amino acids. This chain's CDR3 is CASSEVGLNTEAFF.

The rearrangement uses TRBV7-8 and TRBJ1-1; absent DNA, TCRdb's TRBD1 call cannot be checked. CDR1 and CDR2 (germline): SGHVS, FQNEAQ. This CDR3 spans 14 amino acids. The chain's CDR3 is CASSTRTANTEAFF. Full variable domain (rest looked up from reference TRBV7-8 and TRBJ1-1): GAGVSQSPRYKVAKRGQDVALRCDPISGHVSLFWYQQALGQGPEFLTYFQNEAQLDKSGLPSDRFFAERPEGSVSTLKIQRTQQEDSAVYLCASSTRTANTEAFFGQGTRLTVV.

The rearrangement links TRBV4-3 to TRBJ2-3; lacking DNA, the TRBD1 call made by TCRdb goes unchecked. The CDR3 is 14 residues long. Germline CDR1 LGHNA, CDR2 YSLEER. The CDR3 region is CASSTLGVADTQYF.

J is TRBJ2-1 and V is TRBV7-6. The germline V gene encodes CDR1 SGHVS and CDR2 FNYEAQ. The CDR3 has 13 amino acids. CDR3 loop: CASSPSSYNEQFF.

This sequence joins TRBV28 and TRBJ2-1. The CDR3 has 15 residues. In germline, CDR1 is MDHEN, CDR2 SYDVKM. CDR3 amino acids: CASSFQPTTPNEQFF.

The chain carries TRBV5-1 and TRBJ2-6; TCRdb proposes TRBD1, but this gene call is untestable without DNA. The CDR3 contains 18 residues. The germline V gene has CDR1 SGHRS and CDR2 YFSETQ. The CDR3 sequence is CASSLAKQGNSGANVLTF.

The CDR3 spells CASSLPGAMHGYTF. The J gene is TRBJ1-2, the V gene TRBV7-2; TCRdb outputs TRBD1, but without DNA this stays unchecked. The CDR3 has 14 amino acids. CDR1 and CDR2 (germline): SGHTA, FQGNSA.

The chain is built from TRBV10-3 and TRBJ1-3. Germline CDR1 and CDR2: ENHRY and SYGVKD. This CDR3 contains 14 residues. This CDR3 is CAISETESGNTIYF.

The gene calls are TRBV9 and TRBJ1-2; as DNA is missing, the TRBD1 call by TCRdb cannot be tested. The CDR3 sequence is 12 residues long. CDR1 is SGDLS, CDR2 YYNGEE, per germline. The CDR3 loop is CASSTGGGGYTF.

The chain uses TRBV28 and TRBJ2-3; lacking DNA, the TRBD2 call made by TCRdb goes unchecked. This CDR3 contains 16 residues. Germline V CDR1 and CDR2: MDHEN, SYDVKM. CDR3 sequence reads: CASSLGLAGGADTQYF.

The CDR3 here is CASTSGRSGGFTGELFF. This sequence joins TRBV12-3 or TRBV12-4 and TRBJ2-2; there is no DNA to check the TCRdb D call of TRBD1. The CDR3 spans 17 residues.